This TCR beta chain was documented in a study of post-analysis software for immune sequencing data. Background on the study: Both relapsing-remitting and secondary progressive multiple sclerosis featured among the disease courses, as did progressive-relapsing multiple sclerosis.

General study findings and limits: Normalized Chao1 diversity in multiple sclerosis patients fell significantly below that of controls. F measure clustering grouped samples strongly by preparation batch. In patients, about 5 TRBV segments were more frequent than in controls, with TRBV5-6, TRBV5-1 and TRBV20-1 among them.

As concerns this clonotype: As yet, its antigen is unknown.

The ends lost 4 bases at V and 5 bases at J; junction bases unmatched: 13. Germline V gene sequence: CDR1 ENHRY, CDR2 SYGVKD. The CDR3 contains 16 residues. The TCR beta cDNA libraries contained unique molecular identifiers. cDNA molecules numbering roughly 0.5 million came from roughly 1 to 10 million T cells. TCRdb itself ran the PCR reads through MiXCR, one entry per CDR3 protein. The sample lists some 690,000 distinct CDR3 sequences, around 64% seen once, with around 11% in the top ten. V gene TRBV10-3 combines with J gene TRBJ1-1; 7 bases match TRBD1. This TCR was recovered from a girl aged 2 to 9 with multiple sclerosis. The sample comprised blood. The CDR3 DNA follows: TGTGCCATCAGTGCGTCGATGACAGGGATCGGGACTGAAGCTTTCTTT. As protein: CAISASMTGIGTEAFF.